This T cell receptor beta chain was captured by sequencing in a study of CD8+CD57+ T cells in acquired aplastic anemia. Study in general: Sorted CD4+ and CD8+ cells gave an average of roughly 3.3 ug of DNA. Study results and caveats: Comparison of patients with controls identified around 30 shared CD8+ CDR3 sequences. Between the patient and control groups, CD8+ Simpson's diversity did not differ significantly.

Selection for sequencing was limited to patients who had shown CD8+CD57+ cell expansion by flow cytometry. This clonotype was detected only once. The antigen remains unidentified. With 1 base removed from V and 3 bases from J, the gap between germline ends came to 13 bases. In germline, CDR1 is SGHRS, CDR2 YFSETQ. The CDR3 runs to 15 residues. The template for TCR beta VDJ and CDR3 sequence profiling was genomic DNA. TCRdb called the reads again in MiXCR, with one record for every CDR3 protein. The table shows some 120,000 distinct CDR3 sequences, with under 60% occurring only once. This sequence was found in a human donor with aplastic anemia. Sequenced material: sorted CD4+, CD8+, or CD8+CD57+ T cells (not recorded which) from PBMCs. The V call is TRBV5-1, the J call TRBJ1-1; D is possibly TRBD1 (5 bases). CDR3 nucleotides: TGCGCCAGCAGCTTGAACTCGGACACCTACACTGAAGCTTTCTTT. Its protein is CASSLNSDTYTEAFF.